This T cell receptor beta chain was captured by sequencing in a study of OX40 agonist ivuxolimab in advanced cancers. On the study more broadly: Three patients got partial responses; one had hepatocellular carcinoma and two had cutaneous melanoma.

The table came from immunoSEQ multiplex PCR; TCRdb's copy has only in-frame clones and leaves some out. The profile covers under 85,000 clones, with 80% to 90% appearing a single time and less than 5.5% taken by the ten largest. There are a few counts of this clone. Between the trimmed V and J ends, which lost 11 bases and 5 bases, there was a span of 19 bases. Germline loops: CDR1 SNHLY, CDR2 FYNNEI. CDR3 size: 14 residues. The chain is built from TRBV2 and TRBJ1-5; D is uncertain. The specimen was CD4+ or CD8+ T cells sorted from blood, collected in a trial of the OX40 agonist ivuxolimab. This TCR derives from an adult with an advanced solid tumor such as melanoma, head and neck, liver or kidney cancer. CDR3 sequence (DNA): TGTGCCTTAGGCCGTGAGGCCGGGGATCAGCCCCAGCATTTT. It yields the protein CALGREAGDQPQHF. The variable domain in full, completed from reference TRBV2 and TRBJ1-5, reads EPEVTQTPSHQVTQMGQEVILRCVPISNHLYFYWYRQILGQKVEFLVSFYNNEISEKSEIFDDQFSVERPDGSNFTLKIRSTKLEDSAMYFCALGREAGDQPQHFGDGTRLSIL.